These 21 T cell receptor beta chains came from one sample sequenced in a study of blood T cell repertoires in COVID-19. Here immunoSEQ multiplex PCR was the method, and the copy in TCRdb shows in-frame clones only, minus some. The table shows 200,000 to 250,000 clones, with 90% occurring only once. Specimen: PBMCs or T cells enriched from blood (not recorded which). Receptor source: a man aged 25-45 years who had been exposed to COVID-19.

The chain combines TRBV6-5 with TRBJ1-1; unclear D gene. V was cut by 5 bases and J by 11 bases, with 21 bases left in between. The CDR3 extends over 14 amino acids. Looked up from germline, CDR1 is MNHEY and CDR2 is SVGAGI. CDR3 protein: CASSQTHDEKMAFF. CDR3 DNA sequence: TGTGCCAGCAGTCAAACCCACGATGAGAAGATGGCTTTCTTT.

The rearrangement joins TRBV7-9 to TRBJ2-1; possibly TRBD2 for D (7 bases). The CDR3 loop spans 16 amino acids. Germline V lookup: CDR1 SEHNR, CDR2 FQNEAQ (reference sequence). V was pared by 2 bases and J by 8 bases, with 19 bases between. CDR3 sequence reads: CASSLMAGAPPDEQFF. Written as DNA, the CDR3 is TGTGCCAGCAGCTTAATGGCGGGGGCGCCCCCAGATGAGCAGTTCTTC.

In the case of this clone: One end of the junction varies from germline; a read error may be responsible. The rearrangement links TRBV6-1 to TRBJ2-7; 8 bases are a match to TRBD1. Looked up from germline, CDR1 is MNHNS and CDR2 is SASEGT. This CDR3 has 13 amino acids. Here the CDR3 DNA reads TGTGCCAGCGGTGACAGGGGCCCCTACGAGCAGTACTTC. This codes for CASGDRGPYEQYF.

V gene TRBV2 combines with J gene TRBJ2-7; 7 bases are shared with TRBD1. CDR3 length: 13 amino acids. The germline V gene encodes CDR1 SNHLY and CDR2 FYNNEI. With V trimmed by 6 bases and J by 4 bases, 6 bases remained unmatched. The CDR3 DNA is TGTGCCAGCAGGATACAGGGGCCATACGAGCAGTACTTC. This codes for CASRIQGPYEQYF.

The rearrangement links TRBV10-2 to TRBJ1-4; D gene unclear. The germline V gene encodes CDR1 WSHSY and CDR2 SAAADI. The CDR3 loop spans 14 amino acids. V was shortened by 4 bases and J by 2 bases, with 8 bases between the two germline ends. CDR3 DNA sequence: TGCGCCAGCAGTGTAGGAGGTACTAATGAAAAACTGTTTTTT. It specifies CASSVGGTNEKLFF.

The count of this clone is one. The chain uses TRBV2 and TRBJ2-6; 8 bases are shared with TRBD1. CDR1 is SNHLY and CDR2 is FYNNEI in the germline V gene. The CDR3 contains 16 residues. J was trimmed by 2 bases and V by 6 bases; bases with no gene match: 6. The CDR3 loop reads CASSGQGFPGANVLTF. DNA of the CDR3: TGTGCCAGCAGCGGACAGGGATTCCCTGGGGCCAACGTCCTGACTTTC.

This chain connects TRBV7-9 to TRBJ2-5; weak D call: TRBD1 (6 bases). With 0 bases removed from V and 4 bases from J, the gap between germline ends came to 9 bases. The CDR3 contains 14 residues. Germline-derived CDR1 and CDR2 are SEHNR and FQNEAQ (reference sequence). The CDR3 region has the DNA TGTGCCAGCAGCTTAGCGGGACAAAGAGAGACCCAGTACTTC. This sequence encodes CASSLAGQRETQYF.

The chain joins TRBV15 to TRBJ2-1, with unresolved D. The germline V gene has CDR1 LNHNV and CDR2 YYDKDF (reference sequence). V was clipped by 3 bases and J by 8 bases, with 8 bases between them. This CDR3 comprises 12 residues. CDR3 amino acids: CATSSPNYEQFF. The CDR3 DNA follows: TGTGCCACCAGCAGTCCGAACTATGAGCAGTTCTTC.

This sequence joins TRBV9 and TRBJ1-1, with D tentatively TRBD1 (5 bases). Germline assignment: CDR1 SGDLS and CDR2 YYNGEE. This CDR3 has 14 residues. V gave up 3 bases and J gave up 4 bases, with 13 bases separating them. CDR3 amino acids: CASSAPGSVTEAFF. CDR3 nucleotides: TGTGCCAGCAGCGCCCCAGGGTCTGTCACTGAAGCTTTCTTT.

This clone was seen a single time. This chain connects TRBV27 to TRBJ2-1; 7 positions match TRBD2. The CDR3 sequence is 14 residues long. Germline V gene lookup returns CDR1 MNHEY and CDR2 SMNVEV (reference sequence). V lost 7 bases, J lost 1 base, and 4 bases stayed unmatched. The CDR3 is CASTGGQSYNEQFF. DNA of the CDR3: TGTGCCAGCACGGGAGGTCAGTCCTACAATGAGCAGTTCTTC.

The genes are TRBV19 and TRBJ2-3; 8 bases align to TRBD1. The V segment lost 6 bases and the J segment 5 bases; nucleotides outside the gene matches: 10. CDR3 length: 15 residues. The V gene's germline CDR1 is LNHDA and CDR2 SQIVND (reference sequence). CDR3 in amino acids: CASSRGRGLEDTQYF. Written as DNA, the CDR3 is TGTGCCAGTAGCAGGGGGCGCGGTCTGGAAGATACGCAGTATTTT.

V usage is TRBV30 and J usage is TRBJ2-3, with 11 positions matching TRBD2. Per germline, CDR1 GTSNPN and CDR2 SVGIG (reference sequence). V lost 2 bases and J lost 6; bases outside the gene matches: 10. The CDR3 is made up of 16 amino acids. CDR3 loop: CAWSRDSGGAADTQYF. The CDR3 bases are TGTGCCTGGAGTCGTGATAGCGGGGGGGCCGCGGATACGCAGTATTTT.

The rearrangement links TRBV30 to TRBJ1-1, with D possibly matching TRBD1 (6 bases). CDR3 length: 18 residues. V was pared by 4 bases and J by 3 bases, with 27 bases between. CDR1 GTSNPN and CDR2 SVGIG come from the germline V gene (reference sequence). CDR3 loop: CAWTGVSGAGFFDTEAFF. The CDR3 DNA sequence: TGTGCCTGGACCGGGGTGTCAGGGGCAGGGTTTTTTGACACTGAAGCTTTCTTT.

The rearrangement joins TRBV20-1 to TRBJ1-1, with D uncertain. The CDR3 totals 14 residues. V was clipped by 3 bases and J by 2 bases, with 13 bases between them. Germline lookup yields CDR1 DFQATT and CDR2 SNEGSKA (reference sequence). CDR3 sequence: CSASKSPVNTEAFF. In DNA, the CDR3 is TGCAGTGCTAGTAAGAGTCCCGTAAACACTGAAGCTTTCTTT.

The chain couples TRBV9 to TRBJ2-1; 9 bases align to TRBD1. The CDR3 spans 16 residues. The V gene end was trimmed by 4 bases and the J gene end by 4 bases; junction bases not matched to a gene: 9. Germline loops: CDR1 SGDLS, CDR2 YYNGEE. DNA of the CDR3: TGTGCCAGCAGCAAAGGTGTAGGACAGGGGTACAATGAGCAGTTCTTC. Its translation is CASSKGVGQGYNEQFF.

The chain employs TRBV3-1 (or the pseudogene TRBV3-2) and TRBJ1-1; D is undetermined. The CDR3 runs to 14 residues. Deletions cut 3 bases from V and 3 bases from J, with 11 bases between. CDR1 LGHDT and CDR2 YNNKEL come from the germline V gene (reference sequence). Here the CDR3 DNA reads TGTGCCAGCAGCCACCGGGGAAGAGACACTGAAGCTTTCTTT. This encodes CASSHRGRDTEAFF.

The V gene is TRBV9, the J gene TRBJ2-1, with D possibly TRBD2 on 6 matching bases. The CDR3 totals 13 residues. Germline CDR1 SGDLS, CDR2 YYNGEE. V was pared by 3 bases and J by 11 bases, with 15 bases between. CDR3 in amino acids: CASSEMTLAKQFF. The CDR3 DNA reads TGTGCCAGCAGCGAGATGACCCTAGCGAAGCAGTTCTTC.

For this clone: The germline gene is not matched at one end of the junction; a read error may be the cause. This chain joins TRBV19 and TRBJ1-6; TRBD1 might be the D (5 bases). The V gene's germline CDR1 is LNHDA and CDR2 SQIVND (reference sequence). The CDR3 totals 15 residues. CDR3 in amino acids: CASSKNGREDKPLHF. The CDR3 nucleotides read TGTGCCAGCAGTAAGAACGGCAGGGAAGATAAACCCCTCCACTTT.

This clone has only a few counts. The chain has TRBV19 and TRBJ1-2; 8 positions match TRBD1. Germline V gene lookup returns CDR1 LNHDA and CDR2 SQIVND (reference sequence). The CDR3 extends over 15 amino acids. Trimming took 4 bases from V and 4 from J; bases not matched to a gene: 8. The CDR3 sequence is CASSTEPTGGYGYTF. CDR3 coding DNA: TGTGCCAGTAGTACGGAACCTACAGGGGGCTATGGCTACACCTTC. Using reference TRBV19 and TRBJ1-2 for the parts outside the CDR3, the full variable domain is DGGITQSPKYLFRKEGQNVTLSCEQNLNHDAMYWYRQDPGQGLRLIYYSQIVNDFQKGDIAEGYSVSREKKESFPLTVTSAQKNPTAFYLCASSTEPTGGYGYTFGSGTRLTVV.

The J gene is TRBJ1-2, the V gene TRBV6-1; 8 positions match TRBD1. CDR3 size: 15 residues. Germline V gene lookup returns CDR1 MNHNS and CDR2 SASEGT. V lost 5 bases and J lost 4; bases outside the gene matches: 9. In DNA, the CDR3 is TGTGCCAGCAGTCCCTCCCTTACAGGGGGCTATGGCTACACCTTC. This translates into CASSPSLTGGYGYTF.

This chain uses TRBV7-2 with TRBJ1-2; 9 positions match TRBD1. Germline V lookup: CDR1 SGHTA, CDR2 FQGNSA. V dropped 1 base and J dropped 8; count of bases not matched to a gene: 8. The CDR3 covers 15 residues. The CDR3, as DNA: TGTGCCAGCAGCTTAGTTGGGGACAGGGACCTGGGCTACACCTTC. It translates to CASSLVGDRDLGYTF.